This T cell receptor beta chain was observed in a study of shared clonotypes between healthy human individuals (dated by TCRdb to 2020 to 2022). Regarding the study in general: The cohort comprised two women and a few men aged 18 to 49 years. For each donor, three plates each were used for CD4 naive and CD4 memory, two plates were used for CD8 naive, and one plate was used for CD8 memory. Different laboratories and diverse techniques were used to prepare libraries and sequence TCR repertoires, to increase sequencing depth and limit assay-specific biases. The study deeply sequenced blood TCR repertoires of about 5 healthy adults to estimate repertoire size and the extent of clonotype sharing between individuals. Between about 0.94 and 8.9 billion PBMCs per donor were obtained by leukapheresis. What the work shows at the level of the full study, not this receptor alone: Because the study included a small number of donors, the genetic and exposure-history diversity represented was limited. Sampling was restricted to blood, and TCR repertoires in tissues likely differ from the TCR repertoires found in blood. Naive subsets generally had larger estimated clonotype richness than memory subsets. Based on pairwise subsampling, the degree of clonotype sharing among donors was expected to be affected by sequencing depth. Compared with non-shared clonotypes, the clonotypes found in all four sorted-subset donors had higher generation probabilities. Even with the large sequencing depth, rarefaction of the sorted-subset datasets indicated that sequencing was incomplete. When several donors were compared, the shared fraction of clonotypes was 5% to 6.5% for naive CD4, over 3% for naive CD8, 2.3% for memory CD4, and about 0.36% for memory CD8.

The donors were healthy, HIV-negative adults with no recently reported acute infections or vaccinations. All donors were Caucasian adults living in Nashville, Tennessee, USA. Magnetic negative selection was used to enrich CD4+ T cells, after which naive cells were positively selected on CD45RA and the negative fraction became the memory subset. After blood collection by leukapheresis, PBMCs were isolated using Ficoll-Histopaque density gradient centrifugation and then cryopreserved in the vapor phase of liquid nitrogen. Purity and quantity of every magnetically sorted T cell population were checked by analytical flow cytometry. From each sorted fraction, genomic DNA was isolated and quantified by UV absorbance on a Nanodrop 2000c. Using the deep immunoSEQ assay, multiplex PCR amplified TCR CDR3 regions from genomic DNA. Extracted genomic DNA from each cell subset was distributed evenly across all wells of several immunoSEQ 96-well plates, and each plate was treated as a replicate. Each replicate PCR for sorted subsets received around 210 ng genomic DNA, equal to 28,000 or so T cell genomes. The purified libraries were quantified using a Qubit 3.0 fluorometer, sized with a Bioanalyzer 2100, and then quantified again using the KAPA Library Quantification kit. Every immunoSEQ 96-well plate was sequenced on a separate single-read 150-cycle Illumina NextSeq 550 flow cell. Turning to the authors' computational methods: Because the immunoSEQ output included only junctional sequences and no quality scores, the filtering could not be the same as the filtering used for full-length reads. Sequences were annotated with PyIR, a Python wrapper for IgBLAST v1.9, and V/J genes and CDR3 were assigned using IMGT germline references. Reads were filtered out if the reads had weak V/J assignments (E-value above 1e-6), no CDR3, stop codons, out-of-frame junctions, or ambiguous translated residues. V3J clonotypes were defined by identical inferred V gene, J gene, and CDR3 amino acid sequence. Percentage overlap between repertoires was calculated by dividing the number of shared unique clonotypes by the size of the smaller repertoire. Richness of each repertoire was evaluated using RTK rarefaction, the Chao1 estimator, and Recon v2.1 estimates of unobserved clonotypes. Generation probabilities for all TCRbeta clonotypes obtained by the gDNA method from several donors were computed using OLGA. TCRdb obtained this table from immuneACCESS and retained in-frame rearrangements with V and J assigned. These tables miss some clones; where compared with another copy, unresolved V genes account for less than half of the shortfall, and the remainder is unexplained. The V and J calls and the clone size are those of that table, but D and trimming were determined from the DNA. This sample is represented by 550,000 to 850,000 clones; approximately 74% of them were singletons. Under 2% of the sample is held by the ten biggest clonotypes.

Comments on this clone: Which antigen it targets is not known. No per-base quality is available; no much larger clone lies one base away.

V and J are truncated by 1 base and 8 bases respectively, leaving an intervening sequence of 14 bases. CDR1 and CDR2, looked up from the germline V gene, are SQVTM and ANQGSEA. The CDR3 has 13 amino acids, counting the end cysteine and phenylalanine. Just CDR3 DNA is preserved here, 39 bases in frame from base 1. This receptor was obtained from a woman aged 25 to 39 in good health. The chain was built from TRBV29-1 and TRBJ2-5; the D gene is possibly TRBD2, with 6 bases matching. Sequenced: memory CD4+ T cells sorted from blood. Read against the paper, the sample's cell subset or site label means: CD45RA-negative fraction. The encoded CDR3 is CSVEVGRDGTQYF. Here is the DNA: TGCAGCGTTGAAGTCGGGCGGGACGGCACCCAGTACTTC.